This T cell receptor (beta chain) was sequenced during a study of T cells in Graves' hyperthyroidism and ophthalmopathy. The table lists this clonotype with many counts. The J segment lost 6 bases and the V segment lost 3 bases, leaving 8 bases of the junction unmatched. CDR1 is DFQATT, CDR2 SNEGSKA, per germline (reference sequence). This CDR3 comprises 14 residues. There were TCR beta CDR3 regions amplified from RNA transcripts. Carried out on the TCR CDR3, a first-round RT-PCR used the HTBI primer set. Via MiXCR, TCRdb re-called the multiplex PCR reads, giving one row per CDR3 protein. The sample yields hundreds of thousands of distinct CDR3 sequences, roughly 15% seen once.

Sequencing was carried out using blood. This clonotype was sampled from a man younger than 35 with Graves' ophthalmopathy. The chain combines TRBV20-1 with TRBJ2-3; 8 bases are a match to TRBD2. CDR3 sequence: CSARDGTRWDTQYF. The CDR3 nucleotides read TGCAGTGCTAGGGACGGGACTAGGTGGGATACGCAGTATTTT.